Following are 24 T cell receptor beta chains from one sample sequenced in a study of blood T cell repertoires in COVID-19. Produced via immunoSEQ multiplex PCR; TCRdb's table is partial and in-frame only. The table records tens of thousands of clones, approximately 84% of them present only once. The sequenced material came from peripheral blood. The receptors derive from a man aged 45-65 years with acute or convalescent COVID-19.

The rearrangement uses TRBV19 and TRBJ2-7, with 9 bases matching TRBD1. The CDR3 has 15 residues. The V gene end was trimmed by 6 bases and the J gene end by 3 bases; junction bases not matched to a gene: 9. Per the germline V gene, CDR1 is LNHDA and CDR2 is SQIVND (reference sequence). CDR3 sequence (DNA): TGTGCCAGTAGCAACACGGGACAGGGTGTCTACGAGCAGTACTTC. It codes for CASSNTGQGVYEQYF.

The rearrangement links TRBV28 to TRBJ2-7; TRBD1 matches at 9 bases. Losses at the gene ends were 4 bases for V and 2 bases for J; bases not matched to a gene: 6. This CDR3 has 15 residues. CDR1 and CDR2 (germline): MDHEN, SYDVKM. The CDR3 bases are TGTGCCAGCAGTTCCGGACAGGGGATCCCCTACGAGCAGTACTTC. Its protein is CASSSGQGIPYEQYF.

V gene TRBV5-1 combines with J gene TRBJ2-1; 7 bases agree with TRBD2. Germline CDR1 reads SGHRS; CDR2 reads YFSETQ. CDR3 length: 16 residues. V was pared by 0 bases and J by 6 bases, with 9 bases of the junction left unmatched. As DNA, the CDR3 is TGCGCCAGCAGCTTGGACCCTATTTCGGGGGGCAATGAGCAGTTCTTC. Translated: CASSLDPISGGNEQFF.

V usage is TRBV5-1 and J usage is TRBJ2-3, with D uncertain. Deletions cut 4 bases from V and 6 bases from J, with 9 bases between. This CDR3 has 12 amino acids. Germline V gene data show CDR1 as SGHRS and CDR2 as YFSETQ. The CDR3 loop reads CASSTRADTQYF. CDR3 DNA sequence: TGCGCCAGCAGCACTCGAGCCGATACGCAGTATTTT.

The genes are TRBV27 and TRBJ1-3; D remains ambiguous. V lost 5 bases and J 4 bases, leaving 15 bases between the germline ends. Germline V gives CDR1 MNHEY, CDR2 SMNVEV (reference sequence). This CDR3 has 15 residues. The CDR3 region has the DNA TGTGCCAGCAGTCCCTGGAGTCTCGGAGGAAACACCATATATTTT. This translates into CASSPWSLGGNTIYF.

The rearrangement joins TRBV7-9 to TRBJ1-1; 9 bases match TRBD1. The CDR3 spans 17 residues. Germline loops: CDR1 SEHNR, CDR2 FQNEAQ (reference sequence). Trimming took 5 bases from V and 5 from J; bases not matched to a gene: 15. The CDR3 DNA follows: TGTGCCAGCAGCCGTATTACAGGGGGCGGGGCGGGAACTGAAGCTTTCTTT. Protein: CASSRITGGGAGTEAFF.

CDR3 nucleotides: TGTGCCAGCAGTCCGCCGGGACAGTCCTATGGCTACACCTTC. Translation: CASSPPGQSYGYTF. The chain uses TRBV28 and TRBJ1-2; TRBD1 matches at 7 bases. This CDR3 comprises 14 residues. Trimming took 5 bases from V and 4 from J; bases not matched to a gene: 7. Germline V gene sequence: CDR1 MDHEN, CDR2 SYDVKM.

The chain uses TRBV2 and TRBJ2-5; a possible D gene is TRBD2 (6 bases). The germline CDR1 and CDR2 sequences are SNHLY and FYNNEI. The length of the CDR3 is 15 residues. Trimming removed 10 bases at V and 5 bases at J, with 23 bases between. This CDR3 reads CATSKEGRYLETQYF. CDR3 nucleotide sequence: TGTGCCACTTCGAAGGAGGGACGTTACTTGGAGACCCAGTACTTC.

The sample holds one count of this clone. The chain combines TRBV19 with TRBJ1-5; TRBD1 agrees at 7 bases. V dropped 3 bases and J dropped 2; count of bases not matched to a gene: 4. Germline V lookup: CDR1 LNHDA, CDR2 SQIVND (reference sequence). The CDR3 is made up of 15 amino acids. In nucleotides, the CDR3 is TGTGCCAGTAGTATCGACAGGGATGGCAATCAGCCCCAGCATTTT. Residues: CASSIDRDGNQPQHF. The whole variable domain, remainder taken from reference TRBV19 and TRBJ1-5, is DGGITQSPKYLFRKEGQNVTLSCEQNLNHDAMYWYRQDPGQGLRLIYYSQIVNDFQKGDIAEGYSVSREKKESFPLTVTSAQKNPTAFYLCASSIDRDGNQPQHFGDGTRLSIL.

The rearrangement joins TRBV7-3 to TRBJ1-1; D gene unclear. Deletions cut 5 bases from V and 7 bases from J, with 17 bases between. Per the germline V gene, CDR1 is SGHTA and CDR2 is FQGTGA. The CDR3 length is 14 residues. Here the CDR3 DNA reads TGTGCCAGCAGCCCCAATCCGGGGATCGGTGAAGCTTTCTTT. This codes for CASSPNPGIGEAFF.

The chain is built from TRBV3-1 (or the pseudogene TRBV3-2) and TRBJ2-5; D uncertain. Per the germline V gene, CDR1 is LGHDT and CDR2 is YNNKEL (reference sequence). The CDR3 sequence is 15 residues long. Deletions cut 3 bases from V and 2 bases from J, with 13 bases between. The CDR3: CASSQASQEQETQYF. The CDR3 DNA follows: TGTGCCAGCAGCCAGGCTAGTCAAGAGCAAGAGACCCAGTACTTC.

V gene TRBV4-1 combines with J gene TRBJ2-1, with 13 bases that match TRBD2. The CDR3 has 13 amino acids. Germline lookup yields CDR1 MGHRA and CDR2 YSYEKL. V gave up 4 bases and J gave up 14 bases; unmatched junction bases: 5. The CDR3 region is CASSPGLAGEEFF. For the CDR3, the DNA is TGCGCCAGCAGCCCCGGACTAGCGGGGGAGGAGTTCTTC.

The chain is built from TRBV5-1 and TRBJ1-4; possibly TRBD1 for D (6 bases). The CDR3 is made up of 15 amino acids. The germline gives CDR1 SGHRS, CDR2 YFSETQ. Trimming cost V 4 bases and J 8 bases, with 18 bases left between them. CDR3 amino acids: CASSPGGSRREKLFF. CDR3 DNA: TGCGCCAGCAGCCCGGGGGGCAGCAGACGGGAAAAACTGTTTTTT.

This clone was counted only a few times. The chain combines TRBV24-1 with TRBJ1-2; perhaps TRBD1 as D (6 bases). This CDR3 comprises 17 residues. The V gene lost 4 bases and the J gene lost 4 bases, with 21 bases spanning the gap. Germline CDR1 reads KGHDR; CDR2 reads SFDVKD. The CDR3 DNA reads TGTGCCACCAGTGACCCCCTGATGGACAGAAAACCCTATGGCTACACCTTC. Translated: CATSDPLMDRKPYGYTF.

The gene calls are TRBV3-1 (or the pseudogene TRBV3-2) and TRBJ2-7; maybe TRBD1 (6 bases). Trimming took 0 bases from V and 0 from J, leaving 12 bases between them. This CDR3 is 16 amino acids long. CDR1 and CDR2 from the germline V gene are LGHDT and YNNKEL (reference sequence). The CDR3 here is CASSQEQGIYSYEQYF. DNA for the CDR3: TGTGCCAGCAGCCAAGAACAGGGCATTTACTCCTACGAGCAGTACTTC.

V and J are TRBV5-1 and TRBJ1-1, with TRBD1 matching 8 bases. V dropped 4 bases and J dropped 11; count of bases not matched to a gene: 10. Germline CDR1 and CDR2: SGHRS and YFSETQ. CDR3 length: 13 residues. DNA of the CDR3: TGCGCCAGCAGCGTGGAGACAGGGGTGCGGGCTTTCTTT. It codes for CASSVETGVRAFF.

The V gene is TRBV6-6, the J gene TRBJ2-7; 9 nucleotides agree with TRBD1. Germline CDR1 and CDR2: MNHNY and SVGAGI (reference sequence). The CDR3 consists of 15 residues. The junction had 9 bases not matched to a gene; V was cut back by 5 bases and J by 4 bases. The CDR3 protein is CASSDPVQGAYEQYF. The CDR3 region has the DNA TGTGCCAGCAGTGATCCGGTACAGGGGGCATACGAGCAGTACTTC.

The chain combines TRBV28 with TRBJ1-5, with D possibly TRBD1 on 5 matching bases. The CDR3 is 18 residues long. Germline V gene data show CDR1 as MDHEN and CDR2 as SYDVKM. Deletions cut 4 bases from V and 3 bases from J, with 22 bases between. DNA for the CDR3: TGTGCCAGCAGTTCCCATTTGGTAAGGGGATTGATCAATCAGCCCCAGCATTTT. Translating gives CASSSHLVRGLINQPQHF.

The gene calls are TRBV3-1 (or the pseudogene TRBV3-2) and TRBJ2-6; TRBD1 matches at 8 bases. Germline V lookup: CDR1 LGHDT, CDR2 YNNKEL (reference sequence). The V gene end was trimmed by 1 base and the J gene end by 0 bases; junction bases not matched to a gene: 5. The CDR3 totals 18 residues. The CDR3 protein is CASSQGRTGNSGANVLTF. The CDR3 DNA reads as TGTGCCAGCAGCCAAGGGAGGACAGGGAACTCTGGGGCCAACGTCCTGACTTTC.

The V call is TRBV6-1, the J call TRBJ2-2; a weak D match, TRBD1 (7 bases). The CDR3 loop spans 15 amino acids. Germline V gives CDR1 MNHNS, CDR2 SASEGT. Trimming removed 8 bases from V and 3 bases from J, with 16 bases in between. In DNA, the CDR3 is TGTGCCAGCTACGTAGACAGGGAGGACACCGGGGAGCTGTTTTTT. Protein: CASYVDREDTGELFF.

The chain employs TRBV9 and TRBJ2-3; D may be TRBD2 (6 bases). CDR3 length: 14 residues. V was pared by 2 bases and J by 2 bases, with 9 bases between. Germline V gene data show CDR1 as SGDLS and CDR2 as YYNGEE. This CDR3 reads CASSVGGITDTQYF. CDR3 nucleotide sequence: TGTGCCAGCAGCGTTGGAGGGATCACAGATACGCAGTATTTT. Full variable domain (remainder filled in from reference TRBV9 and TRBJ2-3): DSGVTQTPKHLITATGQRVTLRCSPRSGDLSVYWYQQSLDQGLQFLIQYYNGEERAKGNILERFSAQQFPDLHSELNLSSLELGDSALYFCASSVGGITDTQYFGPGTRLTVL.

This clone was detected only a few times. The rearrangement links TRBV5-4 to TRBJ2-2; 12 bases map to TRBD2. This CDR3 region has 16 residues. V shed 2 bases and J 5 bases; nucleotides not matched to a gene: 4. Germline CDR1 is SGHNT and CDR2 is YYREEE (reference sequence). In DNA, the CDR3 is TGTGCCAGCAGCTTTAGACTAGCGGGAGTTACCGGGGAGCTGTTTTTT. Protein: CASSFRLAGVTGELFF.

The rearrangement uses TRBV30 and TRBJ2-2; 8 positions match TRBD2. The ends lost 2 bases at V and 2 bases at J; junction bases unmatched: 4. CDR3 length: 15 residues. CDR1 is GTSNPN and CDR2 is SVGIG in the germline V gene (reference sequence). The CDR3 is CAWSRGGTNTGELFF. CDR3 sequence (DNA): TGTGCCTGGAGTCGGGGGGGGACAAACACCGGGGAGCTGTTTTTT.

This chain links TRBV9 with TRBJ1-6; D is undetermined. Germline V gene sequence: CDR1 SGDLS, CDR2 YYNGEE. The CDR3 covers 16 residues. The V end lost 0 bases, the J end lost 9 bases, and 16 bases lay between the germline ends. The CDR3 region is CASSVALVDRGSPLHF. The CDR3 nucleotides read TGTGCCAGCAGCGTAGCTCTCGTTGACCGCGGTTCACCCCTCCACTTT.